The 21 T cell receptor beta chains below were found in one sample sequenced in a study of long-term antiretroviral therapy in people with HIV. Researchers report immunoSEQ v3.0 was run at survey level. Produced via immunoSEQ multiplex PCR; TCRdb's table is partial and in-frame only. The sample lists roughly 30,000 clones, over 75% occurring once. Here the sequenced sample was unsorted PBMCs, taken 4.7 to 5 years after starting antiretroviral therapy. The receptors shown here come from a man aged 35-49 years with HIV.

The genes are TRBV4-2 and TRBJ2-7, with TRBD2 matching 10 bases. J lost 4 bases, V lost 4 bases, and 4 bases had no gene match. The V gene's germline CDR1 is LGHNA and CDR2 YNFKEQ. This CDR3 has 14 amino acids. The CDR3 loop reads CASSPRTSGYEQYF. The CDR3 DNA is TGTGCCAGCAGCCCGAGGACTAGCGGATACGAGCAGTACTTC.

The gene calls are TRBV25-1 and TRBJ2-3, with D unclear. This CDR3 contains 11 residues. Germline V gene lookup returns CDR1 MGHDK and CDR2 SYGVNS. V was clipped by 10 bases and J by 3 bases, with 8 bases between them. Here the CDR3 DNA reads TGTGCCACCTCAACGACAGATACGCAGTATTTT. This codes for CATSTTDTQYF. Together with reference TRBV25-1 and TRBJ2-3, the CDR3 gives the full variable domain: EADIYQTPRYLVIGTGKKITLECSQTMGHDKMYWYQQDPGMELHLIHYSYGVNSTEKGDLSSESTVSRIRTEHFPLTLESARPSHTSQYLCATSTTDTQYFGPGTRLTVL.

V gene TRBV11-3 combines with J gene TRBJ2-7, with 8 positions matching TRBD1. Per germline, CDR1 SGHNT and CDR2 YENEEA. The V segment lost 4 bases and the J segment 3 bases; nucleotides outside the gene matches: 2. The length of the CDR3 is 13 residues. The CDR3 region has the DNA TGTGCCAGCAGCTCCGGACAGGGCTACGAGCAGTACTTC. Translated, it gives CASSSGQGYEQYF.

The chain has TRBV5-4 and TRBJ1-2, with 9 bases matching TRBD1. The CDR3 is 14 residues long. V gave up 4 bases and J gave up 5 bases; unmatched junction bases: 6. CDR1 and CDR2 from the germline V gene are SGHNT and YYREEE (reference sequence). The CDR3 region is CASSPGQGLYGYTF. As DNA, the CDR3 is TGTGCCAGCAGCCCAGGACAGGGGCTTTATGGCTACACCTTC.

The chain links TRBV6-1 to TRBJ1-1; D gene unclear. This CDR3 is built from 14 residues. The germline CDR1 and CDR2 sequences are MNHNS and SASEGT. V dropped 5 bases and J dropped 7 bases, with 17 bases sitting between them. The CDR3 protein is CASSPPRPGIEAFF. The CDR3 DNA reads as TGTGCCAGCAGTCCCCCTCGGCCGGGTATTGAAGCTTTCTTT.

V and J are TRBV29-1 and TRBJ2-1; D remains unclear. In germline, CDR1 is SQVTM, CDR2 ANQGSEA. The CDR3 runs 13 residues. The germline V and J ends were trimmed by 3 bases and 2 bases, with 8 bases remaining between them. The CDR3 DNA reads TGCAGCGTTGACGAGGAACCCTACAATGAGCAGTTCTTC. Translated: CSVDEEPYNEQFF.

This clone was observed a single time. The gene calls are TRBV5-1 and TRBJ2-3, with TRBD1 matching 7 bases. The length of the CDR3 is 15 residues. Per the germline V gene, CDR1 is SGHRS and CDR2 is YFSETQ. V dropped 4 bases and J dropped 3; count of bases not matched to a gene: 8. The CDR3 reads CASSPQLQGTDTQYF. Written as DNA, the CDR3 is TGCGCCAGCAGCCCTCAATTACAGGGGACAGATACGCAGTATTTT.

This clone appeared once. This chain uses TRBV6-5 with TRBJ2-5; no reliable D call. This CDR3 has 14 amino acids. CDR1 and CDR2 from the germline V gene are MNHEY and SVGAGI. With 0 bases removed from V and 3 bases from J, the gap between germline ends came to 8 bases. The CDR3 DNA follows: TGTGCCAGCAGTTACTCGATGATCGAAGAGACCCAGTACTTC. This encodes CASSYSMIEETQYF.

J is TRBJ2-7 and V is TRBV10-1, with 9 bases that match TRBD1. Germline loops: CDR1 WNHNN, CDR2 SYGVQD (reference sequence). V was pared by 4 bases and J by 4 bases, with 5 bases of the junction left unmatched. CDR3 length: 14 amino acids. In DNA form, the CDR3 reads TGCGCCAGCAGTGGTAGGACAGGGGTGTACGAGCAGTACTTC. Translated: CASSGRTGVYEQYF.

The chain links TRBV7-3 to TRBJ2-1, with 13 bases that match TRBD2. Germline CDR1 reads SGHTA; CDR2 reads FQGTGA. The CDR3 runs to 16 residues. Trimming took 5 bases from V and 3 from J; bases not matched to a gene: 4. The CDR3 DNA is TGTGCCAGCAGCCGGACTAGCGGGAGTATCTACAATGAGCAGTTCTTC. Its translation: CASSRTSGSIYNEQFF.

This clone appeared a single time. This sequence joins TRBV21-1 and TRBJ2-7; TRBD1, the table's D call, lacks a check against the DNA. TRBV21-1 is reported as a pseudogene. This CDR3 comprises 15 residues. DNA of the CDR3: TGTGCCAGCAGCAACGGGACAGACATCTCCTACGAGCAGTACTTC. Its translation: CASSNGTDISYEQYF.

A few counts support this clone. The chain uses TRBV18 and TRBJ1-1; maybe TRBD1 (6 bases). The CDR3 is 19 residues long. Germline V gene sequence: CDR1 KGHSH, CDR2 LQKENI. Trimming left V 1 base short and J 7 bases short, with 28 bases between. The CDR3: CASSPQPRGGGNQFGEAFF. DNA for the CDR3: TGTGCCAGCTCACCACAACCCCGTGGAGGGGGAAATCAGTTCGGTGAAGCTTTCTTT.

The chain is built from TRBV30 and TRBJ1-3; TRBD1 matches at 9 bases. The CDR3 is made up of 16 amino acids. CDR1 is GTSNPN and CDR2 is SVGIG in the germline V gene (reference sequence). With V trimmed by 4 bases and J by 4 bases, 11 bases remained unmatched. CDR3 nucleotides: TGTGCCTGGAATACACCTAACAGGGGGCTAGGAAACACCATATATTTT. It codes for CAWNTPNRGLGNTIYF.

This rearrangement joins TRBV9 to TRBJ1-3; D unresolved. Germline-derived CDR1 and CDR2 are SGDLS and YYNGEE. There are 14 residues in the CDR3. With 7 bases removed from V and 0 bases from J, the gap between germline ends came to 11 bases. In DNA form, the CDR3 reads TGTGCCAGCGGGGAATTCGACTCTGGAAACACCATATATTTT. This gives the protein CASGEFDSGNTIYF.

The rearrangement uses TRBV9 and TRBJ2-7; the match to TRBD2 covers 7 bases. Germline V gene sequence: CDR1 SGDLS, CDR2 YYNGEE. Trimming cost V 4 bases and J 5 bases; bases outside gene matches: 9. CDR3 length equals 14 residues. Written as DNA, the CDR3 is TGTGCCAGCAGCCTAACTGGGACTATCAACGAGCAGTACTTC. It codes for CASSLTGTINEQYF.

This clone was seen only a few times. The genes are TRBV10-3 and TRBJ1-2; 10 nucleotides match TRBD1. This CDR3 contains 12 residues. Germline values: CDR1 ENHRY, CDR2 SYGVKD. The V segment lost 10 bases and the J segment 8 bases; nucleotides outside the gene matches: 7. CDR3 in DNA: TGTGCCACGATCGGGACAGGGGCCGGCTACACCTTC. This translates into CATIGTGAGYTF.

The chain is built from TRBV28 and TRBJ2-3; D is unresolved. The CDR3 runs 16 residues. The germline gives CDR1 MDHEN, CDR2 SYDVKM. V lost 5 bases and J 4 bases, leaving 19 bases between the germline ends. CDR3 loop: CASSLGRTVAADTQYF. In DNA, the CDR3 is TGTGCCAGCAGTCTCGGACGGACGGTGGCTGCAGATACGCAGTATTTT.

The chain has TRBV28 and TRBJ1-1; D remains unclear. Germline CDR1 reads MDHEN; CDR2 reads SYDVKM. The CDR3 sequence is 13 residues long. V lost 3 bases and J lost 5, with 10 bases in between. CDR3 region: CASSLLVPTEAFF. The CDR3, as DNA: TGTGCCAGCAGTTTGTTAGTTCCGACTGAAGCTTTCTTT.

The rearrangement joins TRBV10-3 to TRBJ2-7, with D perhaps being TRBD1 or TRBD2 (5 bases each). The V end lost 10 bases, the J end lost 2 bases, and 18 bases lay between the germline ends. There are 14 residues in the CDR3. Germline CDR1 reads ENHRY; CDR2 reads SYGVKD. CDR3 amino acids: CATEQGSGTYEQYF. The CDR3 bases are TGTGCCACCGAGCAGGGCTCGGGGACCTACGAGCAGTACTTC.

V usage is TRBV9 and J usage is TRBJ2-2; TRBD1 is a possible D gene (5 bases). The CDR3 runs 15 residues. The germline gives CDR1 SGDLS, CDR2 YYNGEE. V was trimmed by 4 bases and J by 4 bases, leaving 14 bases between them. CDR3 in amino acids: CASSLTSGSTGELFF. CDR3 coding DNA: TGTGCCAGCAGCTTGACGTCAGGGTCCACCGGGGAGCTGTTTTTT.

The chain employs TRBV19 and TRBJ2-2; D is undetermined. The CDR3 is 12 amino acids. Germline lookup yields CDR1 LNHDA and CDR2 SQIVND (reference sequence). Trimming cost V 5 bases and J 6 bases, with 7 bases left between them. Written as DNA, the CDR3 is TGTGCCAGTAGTTATCGGTCCGGGGAGCTGTTTTTT. Its translation is CASSYRSGELFF. The whole variable domain, remainder taken from reference TRBV19 and TRBJ2-2, is DGGITQSPKYLFRKEGQNVTLSCEQNLNHDAMYWYRQDPGQGLRLIYYSQIVNDFQKGDIAEGYSVSREKKESFPLTVTSAQKNPTAFYLCASSYRSGELFFGEGSRLTVL.